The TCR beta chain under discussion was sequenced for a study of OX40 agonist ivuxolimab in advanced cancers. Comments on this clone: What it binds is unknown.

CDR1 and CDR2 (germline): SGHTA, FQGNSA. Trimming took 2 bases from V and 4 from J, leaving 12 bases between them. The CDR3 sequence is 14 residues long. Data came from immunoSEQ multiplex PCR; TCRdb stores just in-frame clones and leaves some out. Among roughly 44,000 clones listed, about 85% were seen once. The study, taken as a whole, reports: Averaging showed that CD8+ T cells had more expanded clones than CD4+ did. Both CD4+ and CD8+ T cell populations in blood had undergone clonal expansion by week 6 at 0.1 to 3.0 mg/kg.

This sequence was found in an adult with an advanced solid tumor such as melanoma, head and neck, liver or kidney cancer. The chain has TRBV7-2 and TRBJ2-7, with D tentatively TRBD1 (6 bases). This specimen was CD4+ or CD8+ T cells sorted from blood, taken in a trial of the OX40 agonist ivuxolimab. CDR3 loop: CASSLQSDSYEQYF. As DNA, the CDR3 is TGTGCCAGCAGCTTACAGTCGGACAGTTACGAGCAGTACTTC.